This entry describes one TCR beta chain. Germline V CDR1 and CDR2: LGHNA, YSLEER. Between the trimmed V and J ends, which lost 1 base and 0 bases, there was a span of 18 bases. The length of the CDR3 is 18 residues. The record originates from a study of blood T cell repertoires in COVID-19. Study overall: T cells, B-cell-depleted T cells, or PBMCs supplied cDNA or gDNA.

Methods used by the authors: Estimation of nucleated cell counts was performed using reference gene primer amplification. Profiled with immunoSEQ multiplex PCR; TCRdb holds only in-frame clones, not every one. Clone size and V and J calls were adopted from that table, with D and trimming inferred from the DNA. The sample includes some 300,000 clones, approximately 90% of them seen just once. This clonotype originated in a young man with active or convalescent COVID-19. V is TRBV4-3 and J is TRBJ1-1; TRBD1 might be the D (5 bases). Sequencing was carried out using peripheral blood. The CDR3, as DNA: TGCGCCAGCAGCCAAGGGTGGGGCCGCCTCGACTTGAACACTGAAGCTTTCTTT. Protein sequence: CASSQGWGRLDLNTEAFF.